This TCR beta chain emerged from a study of blood T cell repertoires in COVID-19. Original methodology: Reference gene primer amplification gave nucleated cell count estimates. The assay was immunoSEQ multiplex PCR, and TCRdb's table has in-frame clones only and misses some. The V and J calls and the clone size are those of that table, but D and trimming were determined from the DNA. This table holds about 120,000 clones, about 80% found once. The CDR3 is made up of 12 amino acids. V gene TRBV21-1 combines with J gene TRBJ1-2; TRBD1, the D gene given by the table, was not confirmed from the DNA. TRBV21-1 is a known pseudogene. The source material was peripheral blood. This sequence originates from a human donor in a cohort sampled during active COVID-19. The CDR3 coding sequence is TGTGCCAGCAAGTTTACAGGGAATGGCTACACCTTC. Protein: CASKFTGNGYTF.